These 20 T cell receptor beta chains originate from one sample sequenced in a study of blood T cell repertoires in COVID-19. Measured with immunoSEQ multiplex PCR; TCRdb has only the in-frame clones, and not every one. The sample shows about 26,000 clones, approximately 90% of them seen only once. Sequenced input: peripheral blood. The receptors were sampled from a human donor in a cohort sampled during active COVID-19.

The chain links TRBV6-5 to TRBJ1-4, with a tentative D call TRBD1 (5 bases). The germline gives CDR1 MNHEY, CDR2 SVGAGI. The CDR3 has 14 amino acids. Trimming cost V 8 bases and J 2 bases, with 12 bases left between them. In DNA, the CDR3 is TGTGCCAGCGGAACGACAGCTACTAATGAAAAACTGTTTTTT. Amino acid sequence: CASGTTATNEKLFF.

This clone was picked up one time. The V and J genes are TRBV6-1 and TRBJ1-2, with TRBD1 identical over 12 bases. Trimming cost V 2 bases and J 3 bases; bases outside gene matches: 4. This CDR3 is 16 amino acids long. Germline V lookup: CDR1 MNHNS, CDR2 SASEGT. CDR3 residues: CASSEWGDRGHYGYTF. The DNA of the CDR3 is TGTGCCAGCAGTGAATGGGGGGACAGGGGGCACTATGGCTACACCTTC.

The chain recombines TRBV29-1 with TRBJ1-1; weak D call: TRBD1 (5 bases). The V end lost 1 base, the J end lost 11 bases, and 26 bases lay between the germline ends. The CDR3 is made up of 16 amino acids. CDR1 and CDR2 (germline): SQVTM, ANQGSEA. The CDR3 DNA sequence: TGCAGCGTTGAAGTCCCGGGCCGGGGGGTTGACGGGTTGGCTTTCTTT. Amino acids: CSVEVPGRGVDGLAFF.

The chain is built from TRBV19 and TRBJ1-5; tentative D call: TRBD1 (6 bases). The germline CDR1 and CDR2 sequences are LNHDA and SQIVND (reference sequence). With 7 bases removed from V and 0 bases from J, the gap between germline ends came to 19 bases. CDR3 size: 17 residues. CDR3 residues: CASTTTGGANSNQPQHF. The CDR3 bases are TGTGCCAGTACGACAACGGGGGGGGCGAATAGCAATCAGCCCCAGCATTTT.

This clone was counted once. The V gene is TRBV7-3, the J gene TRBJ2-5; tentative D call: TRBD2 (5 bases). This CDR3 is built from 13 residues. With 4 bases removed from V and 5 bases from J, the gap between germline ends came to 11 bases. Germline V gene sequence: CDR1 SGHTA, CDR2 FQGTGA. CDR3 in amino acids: CASSYYGGETQYF. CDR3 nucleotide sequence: TGTGCCAGCAGCTACTACGGCGGGGAGACCCAGTACTTC.

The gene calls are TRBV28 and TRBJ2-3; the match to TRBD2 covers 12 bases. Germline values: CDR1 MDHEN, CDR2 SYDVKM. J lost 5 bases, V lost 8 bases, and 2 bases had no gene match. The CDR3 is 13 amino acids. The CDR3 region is CASRLAGVDTQYF. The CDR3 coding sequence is TGTGCCAGCCGACTAGCGGGGGTAGATACGCAGTATTTT.

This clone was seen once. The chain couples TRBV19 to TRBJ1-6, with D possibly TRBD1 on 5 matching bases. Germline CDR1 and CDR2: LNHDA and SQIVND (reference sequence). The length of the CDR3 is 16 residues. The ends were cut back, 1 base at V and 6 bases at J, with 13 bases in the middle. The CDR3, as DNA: TGTGCCAGTAGTATAGGGAACTTCAGGGTTAATTCACCCCTCCACTTT. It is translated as CASSIGNFRVNSPLHF.

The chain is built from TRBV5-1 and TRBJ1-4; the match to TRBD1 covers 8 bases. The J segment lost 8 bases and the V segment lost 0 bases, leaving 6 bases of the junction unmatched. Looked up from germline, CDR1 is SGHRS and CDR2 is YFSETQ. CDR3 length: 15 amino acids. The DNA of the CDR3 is TGCGCCAGCAGCTTGGCCCCGACAGGGGAAGAAAAACTGTTTTTT. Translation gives CASSLAPTGEEKLFF.

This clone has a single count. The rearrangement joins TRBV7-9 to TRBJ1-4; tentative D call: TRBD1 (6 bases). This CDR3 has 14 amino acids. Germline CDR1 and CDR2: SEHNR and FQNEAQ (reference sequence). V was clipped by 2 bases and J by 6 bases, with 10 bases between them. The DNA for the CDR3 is TGTGCCAGCAGCTTAAGCAGGGGTGATGAAAAACTGTTTTTT. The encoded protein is CASSLSRGDEKLFF.

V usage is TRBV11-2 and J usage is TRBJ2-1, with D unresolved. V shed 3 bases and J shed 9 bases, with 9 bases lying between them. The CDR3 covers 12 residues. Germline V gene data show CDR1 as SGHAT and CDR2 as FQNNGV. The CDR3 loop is CASSFYGSEQFF. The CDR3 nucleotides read TGTGCCAGCAGCTTTTATGGTAGTGAGCAGTTCTTC.

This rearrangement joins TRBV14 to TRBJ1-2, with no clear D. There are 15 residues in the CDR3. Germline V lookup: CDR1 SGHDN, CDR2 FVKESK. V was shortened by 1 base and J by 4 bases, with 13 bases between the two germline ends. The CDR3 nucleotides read TGTGCCAGCAGCCAAGGTTCGGGAATGAGCTATGGCTACACCTTC. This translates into CASSQGSGMSYGYTF.

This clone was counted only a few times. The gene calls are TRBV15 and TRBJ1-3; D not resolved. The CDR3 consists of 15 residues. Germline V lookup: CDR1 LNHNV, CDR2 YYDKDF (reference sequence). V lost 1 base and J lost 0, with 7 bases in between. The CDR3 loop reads CATSRGYYSGNTIYF. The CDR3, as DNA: TGTGCCACCAGCAGAGGGTACTACTCTGGAAACACCATATATTTT.

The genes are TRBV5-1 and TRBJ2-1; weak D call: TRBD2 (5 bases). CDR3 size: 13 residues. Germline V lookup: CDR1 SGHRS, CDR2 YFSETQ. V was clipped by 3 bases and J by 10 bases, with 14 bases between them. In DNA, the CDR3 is TGCGCCAGCAGCTGGCAACTAGGAGAGGAGCAGTTCTTC. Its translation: CASSWQLGEEQFF.

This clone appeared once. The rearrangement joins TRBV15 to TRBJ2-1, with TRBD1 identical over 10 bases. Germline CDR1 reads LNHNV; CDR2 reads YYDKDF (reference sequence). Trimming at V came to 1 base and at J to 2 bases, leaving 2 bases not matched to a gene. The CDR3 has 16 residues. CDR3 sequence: CATSRATGGPYNEQFF. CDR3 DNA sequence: TGTGCCACCAGCAGAGCGACAGGGGGCCCCTACAATGAGCAGTTCTTC.

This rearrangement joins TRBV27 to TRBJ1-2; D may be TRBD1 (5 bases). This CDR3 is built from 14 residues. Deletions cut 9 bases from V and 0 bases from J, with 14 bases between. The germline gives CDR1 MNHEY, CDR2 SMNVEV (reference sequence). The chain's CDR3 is CASALTGANYGYTF. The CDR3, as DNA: TGTGCCAGTGCGTTAACAGGAGCTAACTATGGCTACACCTTC.

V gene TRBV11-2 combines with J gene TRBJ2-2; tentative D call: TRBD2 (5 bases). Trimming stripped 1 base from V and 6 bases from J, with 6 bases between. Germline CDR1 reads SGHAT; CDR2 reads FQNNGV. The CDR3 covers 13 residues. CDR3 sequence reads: CASSLGGPGELFF. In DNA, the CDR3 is TGTGCCAGCAGCTTAGGAGGGCCCGGGGAGCTGTTTTTT.

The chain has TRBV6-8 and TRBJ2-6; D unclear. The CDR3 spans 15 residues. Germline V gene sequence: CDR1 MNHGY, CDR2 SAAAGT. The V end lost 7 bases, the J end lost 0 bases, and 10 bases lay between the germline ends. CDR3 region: CASTLTDSGANVLTF. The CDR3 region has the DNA TGTGCCAGCACCCTAACTGACTCTGGGGCCAACGTCCTGACTTTC.

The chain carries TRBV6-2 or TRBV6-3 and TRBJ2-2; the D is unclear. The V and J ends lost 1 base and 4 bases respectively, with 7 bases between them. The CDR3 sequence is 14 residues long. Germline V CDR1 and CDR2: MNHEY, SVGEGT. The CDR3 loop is CASSYYSTTGELFF. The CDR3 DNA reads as TGTGCCAGCAGTTACTACAGCACCACCGGGGAGCTGTTTTTT.

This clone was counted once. CDR3 sequence (DNA): TGTGCCAGCAGGCGGACATTCAACAATGAGCAGTTCTTC. It codes for CASRRTFNNEQFF. The chain has TRBV28 and TRBJ2-1; D may be TRBD1 (5 bases). Germline CDR1 reads MDHEN; CDR2 reads SYDVKM. Trimming took off 6 bases at V and 5 bases at J, with 11 bases between the two ends. The CDR3 totals 13 residues.

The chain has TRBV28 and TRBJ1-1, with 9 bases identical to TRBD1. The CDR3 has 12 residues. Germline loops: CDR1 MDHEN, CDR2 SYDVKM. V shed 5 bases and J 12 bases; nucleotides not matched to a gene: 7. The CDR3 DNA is TGTGCCAGCAGTCCGCAGGACAGGGGACCTTTCTTT. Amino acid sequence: CASSPQDRGPFF.